A selection of T cell receptor beta chains follows, all from one sample in a study of regulatory T cells in long-lasting Graves disease. TCRdb fed the multiplex PCR reads into MiXCR, producing one record per CDR3 protein. The data contain over 400,000 distinct CDR3 sequences, approximately 15% of them seen just once; the ten biggest clones take up roughly 15%. This same sample was also part of a study on T cells in Graves' hyperthyroidism and ophthalmopathy.

This sample comprised peripheral blood mononuclear cells (PBMCs), obtained at new diagnosis, from a patient treated with antithyroid drugs. All receptors come from a woman aged 45-60 years with Graves disease. The conserved cysteine and the conserved F or W are not part of the CDR3 here. A row's size may be missing; if present it is once, few, many or a size class.

>TRBV20-1|many|TRBJ2-1
SASFMGLEMDEQF
>TRBV30|many|TRBJ2-7
AWSFLGSSYEQY
>TRBV19|.|TRBJ2-3
ASSRTGGWTDTQY
>TRBV24-1|many|TRBJ2-2
ATSDSQRVGEGTSWELF
>TRBV28|.|TRBJ1-1
ASSFLGEGGTEAF
>TRBV2|many|TRBJ1-2
ASSVARAPYGYT
>TRBV10-3|few|TRBJ2-3
AITSRSDTDTQY
>TRBV3-1|many|TRBJ1-1
ASTGDRSEAF
>TRBV13|many|TRBJ2-1
ASSPLVGEAGVPYNEQF
>TRBV6-1|few|TRBJ2-7
ASSIGQSSYEQY
>TRBV28|few|TRBJ2-1
ASSRLAGAKDNEQF
>TRBV7-8|.|TRBJ2-1
ASSLREETYNEQF
>TRBV2|.|TRBJ2-2
ASKLVDTGELF
>TRBV28|.|TRBJ2-1
ASSHGLAGLYNEQF
>TRBV28|many|TRBJ2-3
ASSHRTSPSQITQY
>TRBV7-9|.|TRBJ2-5
ASSSLSAGAGETQY
>TRBV30|few|TRBJ2-2
AWSALADLLTGTGELF
>TRBV28|many|TRBJ1-2
ASSYPLGSDYGYT
>TRBV19|many|TRBJ1-5
ASSHLAQGLDQPQH
>TRBV6-1|few|TRBJ1-2
ASSTDRSDYGYT
>TRBV3-1|many|TRBJ2-7
ASSQGMELPYEQY
>TRBV7-2|few|TRBJ2-1
ASSLPGRGPIQGYNEQF
>TRBV7-2|many|TRBJ1-1
ASSLLPGVNTEAF
>TRBV6-1|.|TRBJ1-3
AGWDGNSGNTIY